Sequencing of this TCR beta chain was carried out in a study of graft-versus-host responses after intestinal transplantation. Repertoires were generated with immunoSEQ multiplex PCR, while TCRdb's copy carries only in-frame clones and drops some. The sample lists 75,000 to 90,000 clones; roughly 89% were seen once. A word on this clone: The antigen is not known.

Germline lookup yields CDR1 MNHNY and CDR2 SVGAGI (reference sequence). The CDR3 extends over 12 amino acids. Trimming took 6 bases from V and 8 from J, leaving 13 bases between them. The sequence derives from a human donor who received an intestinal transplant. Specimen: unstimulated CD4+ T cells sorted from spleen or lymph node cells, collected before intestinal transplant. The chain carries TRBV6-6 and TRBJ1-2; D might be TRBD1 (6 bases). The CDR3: CASSGQLGGYTF. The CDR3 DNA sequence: TGTGCCAGCAGCGGACAGTTGGGAGGCTACACCTTC.